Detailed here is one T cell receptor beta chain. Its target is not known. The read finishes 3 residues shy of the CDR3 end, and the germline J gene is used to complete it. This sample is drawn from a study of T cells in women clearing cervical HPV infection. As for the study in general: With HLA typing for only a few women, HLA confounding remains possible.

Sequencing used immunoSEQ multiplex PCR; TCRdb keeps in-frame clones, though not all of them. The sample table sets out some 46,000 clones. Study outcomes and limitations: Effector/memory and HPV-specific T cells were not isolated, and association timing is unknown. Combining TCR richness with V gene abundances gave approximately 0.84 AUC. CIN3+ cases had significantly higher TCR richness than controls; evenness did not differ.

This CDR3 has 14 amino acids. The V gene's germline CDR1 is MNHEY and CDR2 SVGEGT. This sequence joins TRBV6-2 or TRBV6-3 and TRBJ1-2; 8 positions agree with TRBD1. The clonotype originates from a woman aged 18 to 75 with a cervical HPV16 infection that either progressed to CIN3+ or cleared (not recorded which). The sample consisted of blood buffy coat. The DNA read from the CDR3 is TGTGCCAGCAGTTACCCAGGGGGCGCGACGGGC. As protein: CASSYPGGATG. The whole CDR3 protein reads CASSYPGGATGYTF.